The TCR beta chain described here comes from a study of cytomegalovirus exposure and HLA in healthy donors. Overall study findings and caveats: TCR sequences were mostly rare, though some public TCRs occurred in many donors. The study listed 150 to 200 cytomegalovirus-associated TCR beta chains. CMV antigen specificity was confirmed in vitro for a few CMV-associated chains. TCR beta V- and J-gene trimming was later associated with a missense DCLRE1C variant.

60 Vbeta and 13 Jbeta primers were used in PCR. Method: immunoSEQ multiplex PCR; TCRdb's copy keeps in-frame clones and lacks some. Altogether 120,000 or so clones are present, 83% being singletons, with the ten largest covering 3.6%. CDR1 and CDR2 from the germline V gene are SGDLS and YYNGEE. J was trimmed by 4 bases and V by 0 bases; bases with no gene match: 6. The CDR3 is 16 residues long. This clone was recorded only once. Its antigen remains unknown. The gene calls are TRBV9 and TRBJ2-1, with 8 bases matching TRBD2. This clonotype was obtained from a woman in her 40s in good health and CMV-seropositive. The sample was PBMCs. The CDR3 DNA sequence: TGTGCCAGCAGCGTAGTCGTGCTAGCGGGTTACAATGAGCAGTTCTTC. Amino acid sequence: CASSVVVLAGYNEQFF.